What follows are 12 T cell receptor beta chains derived from one specimen sequenced in a study of T cells after yellow fever vaccination. TCRdb analysed the 5' RACE reads with MiXCR anew, one entry per CDR3 protein. The sample carries some 120,000 distinct CDR3 sequences, 13% to 15% recorded once. The input for sequencing was CD8+ T cells sorted from PBMCs, taken 5 days after the yellow fever booster vaccination. These receptors all stem from a man aged 18-30 years who received the YFV17D yellow fever vaccine.

This chain links TRBV29-1 with TRBJ1-2; 8 nucleotides line up with TRBD1. In germline, CDR1 is SQVTM, CDR2 ANQGSEA. The junction had 5 bases not matched to a gene; V was cut back by 7 bases and J by 1 base. The CDR3 runs 13 residues. Written as DNA, the CDR3 is TGCAGCGCGCTTACAGGGGGTAACTATGGCTACACCTTC. This sequence encodes CSALTGGNYGYTF.

This clonotype was recorded many times. CDR3 protein: CASTPGQQSDTQYF. CDR3 DNA sequence: TGTGCCAGCACCCCGGGACAGCAATCGGATACGCAGTATTTT. The chain recombines TRBV27 with TRBJ2-3; 7 bases line up with TRBD1. The CDR3 length is 14 residues. V lost 7 bases, J lost 6 bases, and 10 bases stayed unmatched. CDR1 and CDR2 from the germline V gene are MNHEY and SMNVEV (reference sequence).

V is TRBV6-5 and J is TRBJ2-7; D is perhaps TRBD1 (6 bases). The germline CDR1 and CDR2 sequences are MNHEY and SVGAGI. This CDR3 has 15 amino acids. Trimming shortened V by 6 bases and J by 0 bases, and 15 bases separated the two germline ends. The CDR3 nucleotides are TGTGCCAGCAGCCCCGGACAGACAAGCTCCTACGAGCAGTACTTC. Residues: CASSPGQTSSYEQYF.

This chain joins TRBV4-3 and TRBJ1-2; D is possibly TRBD1 (6 bases). This CDR3 is 15 amino acids long. Germline V CDR1 and CDR2: LGHNA, YSLEER. Trimming left V 2 bases short and J 2 bases short, with 12 bases between. CDR3 sequence reads: CASSQIQGHNYGYTF. The CDR3 bases are TGCGCCAGCAGCCAAATACAGGGCCACAACTATGGCTACACCTTC.

In the case of this clonotype: The junction differs from germline at one of its ends, possibly a read error. The CDR3 here is CSSSELAGQDTQYF. The CDR3 DNA reads TGTTCCAGCAGTGAATTAGCGGGGCAGGATACGCAGTATTTT. This chain joins TRBV25-1 and TRBJ2-3; 8 bases line up with TRBD2. The CDR3 is 14 amino acids. From germline, CDR1 is MGHDK and CDR2 SYGVNS.

J is TRBJ2-1 and V is TRBV15; weak D call: TRBD1 (6 bases). The ends were cut back, 1 base at V and 7 bases at J, with 8 bases in the middle. The germline gives CDR1 LNHNV, CDR2 YYDKDF (reference sequence). There are 13 residues in the CDR3. The CDR3 region has the DNA TGTGCCACCAGCAGAGCTAGGGGGAATGAGCAGTTCTTC. It specifies CATSRARGNEQFF.

J is TRBJ1-6 and V is TRBV13; D ambiguous. Germline V gene data show CDR1 as PRHDT and CDR2 as FYEKMQ (reference sequence). V lost 2 bases to trimming and J lost 7 bases, with 9 bases between them. This CDR3 comprises 14 residues. CDR3: CASSLSQLNSPLHF. Here the CDR3 DNA reads TGTGCCAGCAGCTTATCACAGCTCAATTCACCCCTCCACTTT.

This clonotype was recorded many times. The chain combines TRBV4-3 with TRBJ1-1; D perhaps matches TRBD1 (5 bases). Germline V gene sequence: CDR1 LGHNA, CDR2 YSLEER. V lost 3 bases and J 5 bases, leaving 13 bases between the germline ends. CDR3 length equals 14 residues. The CDR3 nucleotides are TGCGCCAGCAGCCAGTCGGGGGGTGGTACTGAAGCTTTCTTT. Its translation is CASSQSGGGTEAFF.

The chain has TRBV20-1 and TRBJ2-3, with TRBD1 as a possible D gene (6 bases). This CDR3 region has 16 residues. Trimming removed 5 bases at V and 6 bases at J, with 24 bases between. Germline values: CDR1 DFQATT, CDR2 SNEGSKA (reference sequence). CDR3 sequence: CSAWGSGVDVVDTQYF. As DNA, the CDR3 is TGCAGTGCTTGGGGTTCAGGGGTTGATGTCGTGGATACGCAGTATTTT.

This clonotype was recorded a few times. This CDR3 is CASSQISTGKNEKLFF. The CDR3, as DNA: TGTGCCAGCAGCCAAATCTCGACAGGGAAAAATGAAAAACTGTTTTTT. V is TRBV14 and J is TRBJ1-4, with 7 bases lining up with TRBD1. V was pared by 2 bases and J by 5 bases, with 8 bases of the junction left unmatched. This CDR3 has 16 residues. Germline CDR1 is SGHDN and CDR2 is FVKESK.

In its sample, this clonotype was seen a few times. This chain joins TRBV5-1 and TRBJ2-1; 7 bases map to TRBD1. CDR1 SGHRS and CDR2 YFSETQ come from the germline V gene. The length of the CDR3 is 16 residues. CDR3 region: CASGTYRDRLSNEQFF. The DNA of the CDR3 is TGCGCGAGCGGAACCTACCGGGACAGACTATCCAATGAGCAGTTCTTC.

In its sample, this clonotype was seen a few times. V gene TRBV4-1 combines with J gene TRBJ2-7; TRBD1 or TRBD2 may be the D gene (5 bases each). Germline values: CDR1 MGHRA, CDR2 YSYEKL. The germline V and J ends were trimmed by 0 bases and 3 bases, with 12 bases remaining between them. This CDR3 is 15 amino acids long. The CDR3 here is CASSQDRSRGYEQYF. As DNA, the CDR3 is TGCGCCAGCAGCCAAGATCGGTCGAGGGGCTACGAGCAGTACTTC.